Given below is one T cell receptor (beta chain) in context. Its antigen is not identified. CDR1 is SGHDT and CDR2 is YYEEEE in the germline V gene. The length of the CDR3 is 15 residues. V dropped 0 bases and J dropped 5; count of bases not matched to a gene: 5. The data were taken from a study of cytomegalovirus exposure and HLA in healthy donors. Study background: In terms of ancestry, the Caucasian-associated cluster contained about 81% of the roughly 400 genotyped donors. Study-level results: TCR association rates varied by HLA locus in a later analysis, with DRB1 highest and HLA-C lowest.

Healthy bone marrow donors made up the donor group. The PCR had 60 Vbeta and 13 Jbeta primers. Repertoires were generated with immunoSEQ multiplex PCR, while TCRdb's copy carries only in-frame clones and drops some. The table records about 130,000 clones, approximately 89% of them present only once. This TCR came from a woman in her 30s in good health and CMV-seropositive. What was sequenced was PBMCs. The V and J genes are TRBV5-6 and TRBJ2-1; TRBD1 matches at 7 bases. CDR3 protein: CASSLGTGINNEQFF. The CDR3, as DNA: TGTGCCAGCAGCTTGGGGACAGGAATAAACAATGAGCAGTTCTTC.